Described below is a single T cell receptor beta chain sequence and its context. Its antigen is unknown. It may be a read error: a sequence one base away is much more abundant. The sample is drawn from a study of identical twins. Study-wide results and caveats: Among out-of-frame alpha sequences shared by twins, low generation probability occurred in excess.

Each CDR3 protein is one row after TCRdb ran MiXCR on the 5' RACE reads. Here the sample spans around 220,000 distinct CDR3 sequences, about 10% being singletons. Trimming pared 0 bases from V and 9 bases from J, leaving 16 bases between. Germline-derived CDR1 and CDR2 are SGHNT and YYREEE (reference sequence). The CDR3 covers 15 residues. Sequences were obtained from memory T cells sorted from blood. This TCR was recovered from a man aged 45-65 years in good health. The chain employs TRBV5-4 and TRBJ2-1; D uncertain. The CDR3 loop is CASSLEQIEILEQFF. CDR3 bases: TGTGCCAGCAGCTTGGAACAGATAGAGATTCTTGAGCAGTTCTTC.